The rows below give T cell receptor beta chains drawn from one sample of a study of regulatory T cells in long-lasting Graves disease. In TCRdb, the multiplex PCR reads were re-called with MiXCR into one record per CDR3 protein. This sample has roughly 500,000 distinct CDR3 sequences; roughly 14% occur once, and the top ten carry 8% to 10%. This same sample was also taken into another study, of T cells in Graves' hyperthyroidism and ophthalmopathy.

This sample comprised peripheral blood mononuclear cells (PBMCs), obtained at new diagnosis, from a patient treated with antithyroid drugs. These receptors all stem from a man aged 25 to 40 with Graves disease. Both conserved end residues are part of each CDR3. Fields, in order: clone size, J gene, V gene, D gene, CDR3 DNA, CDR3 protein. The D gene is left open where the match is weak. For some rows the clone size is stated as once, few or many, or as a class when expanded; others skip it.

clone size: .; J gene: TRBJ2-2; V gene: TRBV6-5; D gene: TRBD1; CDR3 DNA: TGTGCCAGCAGTTACGCGACAGGGGCGGCCACCGGGGAGCTGTTTTTT; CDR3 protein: CASSYATGAATGELFF
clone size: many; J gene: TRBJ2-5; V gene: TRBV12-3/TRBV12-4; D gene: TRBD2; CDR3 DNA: TGTGCCAGCAGGGATGTAGGGAGCGGGAGTAGAGAGACCCAGTACTTC; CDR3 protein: CASRDVGSGSRETQYF
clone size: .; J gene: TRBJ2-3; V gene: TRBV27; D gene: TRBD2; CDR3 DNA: TGTGCCTGCATGGGACTAGCGGGTAGCACAGATACGCAGTATTTT; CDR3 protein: CACMGLAGSTDTQYF
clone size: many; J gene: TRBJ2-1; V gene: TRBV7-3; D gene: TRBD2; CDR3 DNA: TGTGCCAGCAGCTTAAATCCTAGCGGGGTCGATGAGCAGTTCTTC; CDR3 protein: CASSLNPSGVDEQFF
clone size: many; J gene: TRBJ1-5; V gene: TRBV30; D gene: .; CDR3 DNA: TGTGCCTGGAGTGGGGAAGTCAATCAGCCCCAGCATTTT; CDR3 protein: CAWSGEVNQPQHF
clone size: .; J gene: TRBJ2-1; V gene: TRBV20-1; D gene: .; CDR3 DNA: TGCAGTGCTCCTAGACTGGACGGTGAGCAGTTCTTC; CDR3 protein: CSAPRLDGEQFF
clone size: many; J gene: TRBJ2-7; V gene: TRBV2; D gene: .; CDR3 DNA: TGTGCCAGCAGTGAAGCGGGGGGGGGAGGTGGACAGCGCTCCTACGAGCAGTACTTC; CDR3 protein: CASSEAGGGGGQRSYEQYF
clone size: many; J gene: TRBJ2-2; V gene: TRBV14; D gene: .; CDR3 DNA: TGTGCCAGCAGCCAAAACACCTACACCGGGGAGCTGTTTTTT; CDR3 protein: CASSQNTYTGELFF
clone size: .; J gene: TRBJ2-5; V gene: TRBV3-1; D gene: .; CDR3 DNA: TGTGCCAGCAGCCAGTCAAGGTACCAAGAGACCCAGTACTTC; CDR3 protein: CASSQSRYQETQYF
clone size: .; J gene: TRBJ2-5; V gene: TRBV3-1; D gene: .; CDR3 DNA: TGTGCCAGCAGCCCATACAAGGACAGAGAACAGTACCAAGAGACCCAGTACTTC; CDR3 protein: CASSPYKDREQYQETQYF
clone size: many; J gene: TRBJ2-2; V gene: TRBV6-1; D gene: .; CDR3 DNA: TGTGCCAGCATCCTCCACCCCACGAACACCGGGGAGCTGTTTTTT; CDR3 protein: CASILHPTNTGELFF
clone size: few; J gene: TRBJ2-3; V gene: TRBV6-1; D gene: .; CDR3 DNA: TGTGCCAGCAGTCATCAAGGGATCAGCACAGATACGCAGTATTTT; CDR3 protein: CASSHQGISTDTQYF
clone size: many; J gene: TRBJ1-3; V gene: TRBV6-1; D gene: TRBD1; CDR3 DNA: TGTGCCAGCAGGAAAGGGGACAGGAGATACTCTGGAAACACCATATATTTT; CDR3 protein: CASRKGDRRYSGNTIYF
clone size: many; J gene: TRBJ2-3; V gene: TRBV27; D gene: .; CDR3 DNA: TGTGCCAGCACTTCCTTGGACCCCGGGCCGCAGTATTTT; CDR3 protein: CASTSLDPGPQYF
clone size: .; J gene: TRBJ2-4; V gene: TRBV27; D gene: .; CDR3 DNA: TGTGCCAGCAGCTCCTGGGGTGGCGGGAACATTCAGTACTTC; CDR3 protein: CASSSWGGGNIQYF
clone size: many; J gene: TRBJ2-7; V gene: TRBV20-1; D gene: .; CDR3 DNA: TGCAGTGCTAGAGACGAAACCCGAGGATACGAGCAGTACTTC; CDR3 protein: CSARDETRGYEQYF
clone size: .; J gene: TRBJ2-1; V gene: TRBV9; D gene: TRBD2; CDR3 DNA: TGTGCCAGCAGTTCAGGACTAGCGGGAGGGAAGCAGTTCTTC; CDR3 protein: CASSSGLAGGKQFF
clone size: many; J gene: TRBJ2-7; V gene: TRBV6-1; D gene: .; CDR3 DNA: TGTGCCAGCATTAGGGCGGGGGAGCAGTACTTC; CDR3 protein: CASIRAGEQYF
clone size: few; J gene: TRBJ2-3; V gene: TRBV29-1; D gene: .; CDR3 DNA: TGCAGCTCCGGGGCCACAAATACGCAGTATTTT; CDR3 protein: CSSGATNTQYF
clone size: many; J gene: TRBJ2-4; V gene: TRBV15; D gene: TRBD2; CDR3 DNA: TGTGCCACCCAACTAGCGGGAGTGGCCAAAAACATTCAGTACTTC; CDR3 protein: CATQLAGVAKNIQYF
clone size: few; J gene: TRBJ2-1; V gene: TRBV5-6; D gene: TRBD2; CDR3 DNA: TGTGCCAGCAGCCCCTTCACAGCGGGATTTAATGAGCAGTTCTTC; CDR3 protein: CASSPFTAGFNEQFF
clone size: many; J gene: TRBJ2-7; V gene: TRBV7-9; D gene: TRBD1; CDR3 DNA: TGTGCCAGCAGCTTAGAAAATACAGGGGTAGAGCAGTACTTC; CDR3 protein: CASSLENTGVEQYF